This T cell receptor beta chain appears in the sequencing data of a study of regulatory T cells in long-lasting Graves disease. Study-wide findings and caveats: Lower TCR diversity was seen in persistent Graves' patients than in newly diagnosed ones. Limited samples may have lowered accuracy.

The time point is: persistent/refractory GD, antithyroid drugs over 5 years with positive TRAb. Preparation of the TCR library used RNA extracted from PBMCs. From an endocrinology department in Xi'an, China, came the patients. Each patient gave approximately 10 milliliters of EDTA-anticoagulated peripheral blood. The V gene lost 0 bases and the J gene lost 0 bases, with 12 bases spanning the gap. Germline CDR1 DFQATT, CDR2 SNEGSKA (reference sequence). The CDR3 has 16 amino acids. To make TCR beta libraries, researchers used iRepertoire HTBI primers and Arm-PCR of CDR3 regions. TCRdb used MiXCR to reprocess the multiplex PCR reads, holding one entry per CDR3 protein. The repertoire holds 390,000 or so distinct CDR3 sequences, approximately 23% seen once, with approximately 28% in the top ten. This clonotype was counted only a few times. Its target is unknown.

The chain joins TRBV20-1 to TRBJ2-4; D not certain. The input for sequencing was peripheral blood mononuclear cells (PBMCs), taken when the disease was refractory, from a patient treated with antithyroid drugs. This receptor was obtained from a woman aged 40 to 50 with Graves disease. CDR3 nucleotide sequence: TGCAGTGCTAGAGATAAGACTGCCCTAGCCAAAAACATTCAGTACTTC. This gives the protein CSARDKTALAKNIQYF.